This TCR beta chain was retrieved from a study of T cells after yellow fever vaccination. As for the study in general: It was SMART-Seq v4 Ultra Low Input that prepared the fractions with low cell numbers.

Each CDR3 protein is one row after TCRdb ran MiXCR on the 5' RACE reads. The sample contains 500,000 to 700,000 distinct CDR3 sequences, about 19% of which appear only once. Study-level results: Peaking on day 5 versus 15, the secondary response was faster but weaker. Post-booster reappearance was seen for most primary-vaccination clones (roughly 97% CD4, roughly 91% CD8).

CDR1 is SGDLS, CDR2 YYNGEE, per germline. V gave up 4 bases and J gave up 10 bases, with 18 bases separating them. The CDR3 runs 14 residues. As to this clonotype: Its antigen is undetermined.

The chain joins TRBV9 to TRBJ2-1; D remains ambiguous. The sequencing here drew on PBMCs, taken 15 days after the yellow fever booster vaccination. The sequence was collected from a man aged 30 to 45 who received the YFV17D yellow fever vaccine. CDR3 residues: CASSSREATGEQFF. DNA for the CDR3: TGTGCCAGCAGCTCCCGAGAAGCTACTGGGGAGCAGTTCTTC.